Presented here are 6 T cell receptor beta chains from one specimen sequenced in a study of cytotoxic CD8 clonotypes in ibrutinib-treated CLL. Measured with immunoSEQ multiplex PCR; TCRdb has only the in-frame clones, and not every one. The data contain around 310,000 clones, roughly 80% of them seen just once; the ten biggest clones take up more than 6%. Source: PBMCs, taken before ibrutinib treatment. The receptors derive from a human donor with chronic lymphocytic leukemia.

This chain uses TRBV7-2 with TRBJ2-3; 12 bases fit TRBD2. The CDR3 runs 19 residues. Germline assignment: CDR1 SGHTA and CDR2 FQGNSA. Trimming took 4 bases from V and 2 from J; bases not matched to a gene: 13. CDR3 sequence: CASSYTAYGLAGLTDTQYF. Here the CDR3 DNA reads TGTGCCAGCAGCTACACTGCTTATGGACTAGCGGGACTCACAGATACGCAGTATTTT.

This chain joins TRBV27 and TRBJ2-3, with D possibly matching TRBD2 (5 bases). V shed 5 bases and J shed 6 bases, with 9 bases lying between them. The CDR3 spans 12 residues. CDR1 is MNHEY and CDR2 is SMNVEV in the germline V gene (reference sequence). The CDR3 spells CASSPGGDTQYF. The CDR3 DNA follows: TGTGCCAGCAGTCCAGGCGGGGATACGCAGTATTTT.

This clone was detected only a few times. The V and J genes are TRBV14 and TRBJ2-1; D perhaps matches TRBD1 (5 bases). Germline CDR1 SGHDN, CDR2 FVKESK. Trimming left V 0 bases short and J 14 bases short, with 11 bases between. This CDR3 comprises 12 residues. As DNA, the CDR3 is TGTGCCAGCAGCCAAGACAGGGTCTTGGAGTTCTTC. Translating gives CASSQDRVLEFF.

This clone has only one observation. CDR3 DNA sequence: TGTGCCAGCAGCCTACTTTCTTTGACTAGCGGGAGGGCCGACACCGGGGAGCTGTTTTTT. Protein: CASSLLSLTSGRADTGELFF. V usage is TRBV7-3 and J usage is TRBJ2-2; 14 bases map to TRBD2. Germline V CDR1 and CDR2: SGHTA, FQGTGA. Trimming took 5 bases from V and 3 from J; bases not matched to a gene: 14. The CDR3 length is 20 residues.

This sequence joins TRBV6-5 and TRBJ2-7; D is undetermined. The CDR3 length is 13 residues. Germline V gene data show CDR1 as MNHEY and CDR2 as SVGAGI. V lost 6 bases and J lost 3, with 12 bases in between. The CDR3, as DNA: TGTGCCAGCAGGACCGGGTCCTACTACGAGCAGTACTTC. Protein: CASRTGSYYEQYF.

CDR3 amino acids: CASSLNRADWGTQETQYF. DNA of the CDR3: TGTGCCAGCAGCTTAAATCGGGCCGACTGGGGGACCCAAGAGACCCAGTACTTC. The chain couples TRBV7-3 to TRBJ2-5, with D possibly being TRBD1 or TRBD2 (5 bases each). Germline V gene lookup returns CDR1 SGHTA and CDR2 FQGTGA. V was trimmed by 1 base and J by 1 base, leaving 19 bases between them. CDR3 size: 18 residues.